This T cell receptor beta chain emerged from a study of regulatory T cells in long-lasting Graves disease. Study details: Newly diagnosed Graves' patients had taken antithyroid drugs under 3 months.

Time point given: newly diagnosed GD, antithyroid drugs for less than 3 months. PBMC RNA was the source of the TCR library. CDR3-region Arm-PCR and iRepertoire HTBI primers produced the TCR beta libraries. TCRdb analysed the multiplex PCR reads with MiXCR anew, one entry per CDR3 protein. Of just over 600,000 distinct CDR3 sequences in the sample, 16% were seen once. V lost 10 bases, J lost 7 bases, and 11 bases stayed unmatched. In germline, CDR1 is SNHLY, CDR2 FYNNEI. This CDR3 has 14 residues. This same sample was also part of a study on T cells in Graves' hyperthyroidism and ophthalmopathy.

The clonotype was recovered from a woman aged 30 to 39 with Graves disease. The chain is built from TRBV2 and TRBJ2-1, with 9 bases identical to TRBD1. The sequencing used peripheral blood mononuclear cells (PBMCs), collected at new diagnosis, from a patient treated with antithyroid drugs. The CDR3 loop reads CATGRDRDPNEQFF. The CDR3 DNA reads TGTGCCACGGGGCGGGACAGGGATCCTAATGAGCAGTTCTTC.